The TCR beta chain described here comes from a study of shared clonotypes between healthy human individuals. In its sample, this clone was seen once. Other DNA sequences in this sample translate to the same CDR3. In the source study's methods: From ImmunoSEQ came sequences covering only the junction and carrying no quality scores, so filtering differed. The protocol was immunoSEQ multiplex PCR, while the TCRdb copy is restricted to in-frame clones and leaves out a portion. V, J and clone size are taken as reported in that table, and D and trimming were inferred from the DNA itself. The repertoire consists of some 2,400,000 clones, with 90% to 96% occurring once and the leading ten covering approximately 0.13%. The length of the CDR3 is 12 residues. V was clipped by 3 bases and J by 4 bases, with 5 bases between them. Germline V gives CDR1 SNHLY, CDR2 FYNNEI. Naive CD4+ cells were CD45RA-selected; the remaining cells were memory.

The sample was naive CD4+ T cells sorted from blood. The subset here: CD45RA+ positively selected. The clonotype was recovered from a young man in good health. This chain links TRBV2 with TRBJ2-3, with D unresolved. The CDR3 coding sequence is TGTGCCAGCAGTGACTTGGCAGATACGCAGTATTTT. It yields the protein CASSDLADTQYF.